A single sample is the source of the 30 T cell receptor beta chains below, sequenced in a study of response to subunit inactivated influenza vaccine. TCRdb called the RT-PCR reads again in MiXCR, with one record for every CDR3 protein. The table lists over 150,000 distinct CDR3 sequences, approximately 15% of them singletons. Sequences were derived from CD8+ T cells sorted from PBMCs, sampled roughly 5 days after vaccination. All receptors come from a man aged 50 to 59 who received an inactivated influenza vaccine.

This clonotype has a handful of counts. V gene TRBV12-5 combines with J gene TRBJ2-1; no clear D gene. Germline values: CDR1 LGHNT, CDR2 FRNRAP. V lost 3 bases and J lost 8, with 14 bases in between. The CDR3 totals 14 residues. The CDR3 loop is CASGLRENGHEQFF. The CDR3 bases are TGTGCTAGTGGTTTAAGAGAGAACGGCCATGAGCAGTTCTTC.

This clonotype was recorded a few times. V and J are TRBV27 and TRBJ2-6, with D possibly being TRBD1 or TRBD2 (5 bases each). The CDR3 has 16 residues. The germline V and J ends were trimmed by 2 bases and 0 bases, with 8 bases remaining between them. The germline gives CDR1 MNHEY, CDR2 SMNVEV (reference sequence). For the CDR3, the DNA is TGTGCCAGCAGTTTAATTGGGGGCTCTGGGGCCAACGTCCTGACTTTC. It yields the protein CASSLIGGSGANVLTF. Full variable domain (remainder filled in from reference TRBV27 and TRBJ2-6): EAQVTQNPRYLITVTGKKLTVTCSQNMNHEYMSWYRQDPGLGLRQIYYSMNVEVTDKGDVPEGYKVSRKEKRNFPLILESPSPNQTSLYFCASSLIGGSGANVLTFGAGSRLTVL.

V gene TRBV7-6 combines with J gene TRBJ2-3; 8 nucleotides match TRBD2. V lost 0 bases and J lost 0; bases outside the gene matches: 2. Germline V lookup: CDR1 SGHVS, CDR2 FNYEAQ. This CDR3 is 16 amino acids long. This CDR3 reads CASSLAPSGSTDTQYF. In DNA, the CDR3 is TGTGCCAGCAGCTTAGCTCCTAGCGGGAGCACAGATACGCAGTATTTT.

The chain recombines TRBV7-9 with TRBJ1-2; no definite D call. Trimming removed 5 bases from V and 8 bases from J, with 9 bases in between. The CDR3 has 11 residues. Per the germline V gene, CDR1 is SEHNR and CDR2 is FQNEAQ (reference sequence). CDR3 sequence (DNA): TGTGCCAGCAGCCCCATGAGAGGCTACACCTTC. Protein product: CASSPMRGYTF.

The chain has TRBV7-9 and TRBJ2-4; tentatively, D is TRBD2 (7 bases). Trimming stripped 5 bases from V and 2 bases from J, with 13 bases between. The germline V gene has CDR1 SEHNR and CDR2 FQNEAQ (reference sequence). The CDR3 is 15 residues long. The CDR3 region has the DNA TGTGCCAGCAGCAAGGGGGGGCTGTCCAAAAACATTCAGTACTTC. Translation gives CASSKGGLSKNIQYF.

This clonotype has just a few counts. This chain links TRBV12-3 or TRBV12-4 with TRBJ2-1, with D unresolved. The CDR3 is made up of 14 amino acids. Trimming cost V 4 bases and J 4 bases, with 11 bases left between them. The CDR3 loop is CASSWWMQYNEQFF. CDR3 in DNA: TGTGCCAGCAGTTGGTGGATGCAATACAATGAGCAGTTCTTC.

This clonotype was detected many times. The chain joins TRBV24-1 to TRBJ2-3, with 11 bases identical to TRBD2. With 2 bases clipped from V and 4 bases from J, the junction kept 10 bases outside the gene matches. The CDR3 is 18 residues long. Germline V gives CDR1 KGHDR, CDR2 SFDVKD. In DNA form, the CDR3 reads TGTGCCACCAGTGATTCAATCCTTAGCGGGAGGGCCCCAGATACGCAGTATTTT. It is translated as CATSDSILSGRAPDTQYF.

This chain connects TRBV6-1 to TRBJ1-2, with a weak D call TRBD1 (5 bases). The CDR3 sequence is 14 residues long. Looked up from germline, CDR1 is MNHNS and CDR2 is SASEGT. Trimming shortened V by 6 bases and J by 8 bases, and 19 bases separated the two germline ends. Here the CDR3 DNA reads TGTGCCAGCAGGACTAGGGAGGGACTAGTGGGCTACACCTTC. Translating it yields CASRTREGLVGYTF.

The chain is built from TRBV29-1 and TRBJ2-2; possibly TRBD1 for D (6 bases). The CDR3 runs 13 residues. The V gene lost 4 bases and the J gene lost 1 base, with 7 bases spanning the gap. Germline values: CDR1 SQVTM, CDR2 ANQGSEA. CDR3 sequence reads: CSVGTVNTGELFF. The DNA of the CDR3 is TGCAGCGTTGGGACAGTGAACACCGGGGAGCTGTTTTTT.

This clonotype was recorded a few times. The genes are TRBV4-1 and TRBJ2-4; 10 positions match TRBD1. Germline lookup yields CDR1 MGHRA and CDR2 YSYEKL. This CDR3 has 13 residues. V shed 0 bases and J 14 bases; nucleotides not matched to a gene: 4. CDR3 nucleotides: TGCGCCAGCAGCCAAGACCGGACAGGGGGGGAGTACTTC. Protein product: CASSQDRTGGEYF.

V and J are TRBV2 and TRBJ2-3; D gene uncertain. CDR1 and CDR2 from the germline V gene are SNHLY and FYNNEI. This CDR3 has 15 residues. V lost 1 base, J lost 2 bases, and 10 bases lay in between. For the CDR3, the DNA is TGTGCCAGCAGTGAAGGTAAAAGGACCACAGATACGCAGTATTTT. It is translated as CASSEGKRTTDTQYF.

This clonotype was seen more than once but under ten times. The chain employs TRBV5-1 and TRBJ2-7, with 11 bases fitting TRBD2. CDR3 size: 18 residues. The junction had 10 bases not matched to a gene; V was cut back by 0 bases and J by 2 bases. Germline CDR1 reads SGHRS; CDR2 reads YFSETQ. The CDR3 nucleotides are TGCGCCAGCAGCTTGGGGGACTTACCGGGACTAGCGGCCTACGAGCAGTACTTC. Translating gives CASSLGDLPGLAAYEQYF. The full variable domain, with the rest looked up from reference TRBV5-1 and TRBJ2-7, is KAGVTQTPRYLIKTRGQQVTLSCSPISGHRSVSWYQQTPGQGLQFLFEYFSETQRNKGNFPGRFSGRQFSNSRSEMNVSTLELGDSALYLCASSLGDLPGLAAYEQYFGPGTRLTVT.

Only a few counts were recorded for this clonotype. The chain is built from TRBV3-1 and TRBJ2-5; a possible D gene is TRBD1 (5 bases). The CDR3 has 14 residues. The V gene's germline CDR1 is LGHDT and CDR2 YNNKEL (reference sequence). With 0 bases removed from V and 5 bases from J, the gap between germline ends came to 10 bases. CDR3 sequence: CASSQEDTGETQYF. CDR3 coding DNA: TGTGCCAGCAGCCAAGAGGACACCGGTGAGACCCAGTACTTC.

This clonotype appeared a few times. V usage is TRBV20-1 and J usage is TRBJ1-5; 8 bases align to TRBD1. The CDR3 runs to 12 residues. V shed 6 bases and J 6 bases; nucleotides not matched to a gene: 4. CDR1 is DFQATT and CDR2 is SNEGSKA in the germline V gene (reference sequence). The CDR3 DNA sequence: TGCAGTGCATGGACAGGGAGTCAGCCCCAGCATTTT. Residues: CSAWTGSQPQHF.

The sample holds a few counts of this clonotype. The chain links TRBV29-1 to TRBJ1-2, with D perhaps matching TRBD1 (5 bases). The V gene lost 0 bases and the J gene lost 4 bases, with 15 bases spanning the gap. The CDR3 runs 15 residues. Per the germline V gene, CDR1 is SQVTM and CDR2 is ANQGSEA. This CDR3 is CSVEEIANGGYGYTF. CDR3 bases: TGCAGCGTTGAAGAGATCGCGAACGGGGGCTATGGCTACACCTTC. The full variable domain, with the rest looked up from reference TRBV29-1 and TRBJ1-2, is SAVISQKPSRDICQRGTSLTIQCQVDSQVTMMFWYRQQPGQSLTLIATANQGSEATYESGFVIDKFPISRPNLTFSTLTVSNMSPEDSSIYLCSVEEIANGGYGYTFGSGTRLTVV.

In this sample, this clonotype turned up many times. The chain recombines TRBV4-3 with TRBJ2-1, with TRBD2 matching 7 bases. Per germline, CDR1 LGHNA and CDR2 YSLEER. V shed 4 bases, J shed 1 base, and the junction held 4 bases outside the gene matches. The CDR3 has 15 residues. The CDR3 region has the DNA TGCGCCAGCAGCCTAACTAGCGAATCCTACAATGAGCAGTTCTTC. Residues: CASSLTSESYNEQFF.

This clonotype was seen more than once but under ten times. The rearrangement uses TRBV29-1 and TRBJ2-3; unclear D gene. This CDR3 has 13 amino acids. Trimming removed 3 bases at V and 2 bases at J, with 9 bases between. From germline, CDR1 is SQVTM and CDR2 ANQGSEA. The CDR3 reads CSVDLPNTDTQYF. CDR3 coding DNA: TGCAGCGTTGATTTACCTAACACAGATACGCAGTATTTT.

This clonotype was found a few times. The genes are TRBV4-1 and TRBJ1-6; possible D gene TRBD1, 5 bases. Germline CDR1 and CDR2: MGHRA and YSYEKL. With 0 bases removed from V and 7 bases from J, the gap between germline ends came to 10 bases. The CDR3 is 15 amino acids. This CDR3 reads CASSQEQTVNSPLHF. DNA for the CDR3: TGCGCCAGCAGCCAAGAACAGACAGTGAATTCACCCCTCCACTTT.

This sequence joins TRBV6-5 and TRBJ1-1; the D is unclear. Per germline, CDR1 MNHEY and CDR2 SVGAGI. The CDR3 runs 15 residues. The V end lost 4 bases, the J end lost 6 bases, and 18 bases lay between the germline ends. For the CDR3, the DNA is TGTGCCAGCAGTTCCGCAACGGAGCTAACCTCTGAAGCTTTCTTT. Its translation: CASSSATELTSEAFF.

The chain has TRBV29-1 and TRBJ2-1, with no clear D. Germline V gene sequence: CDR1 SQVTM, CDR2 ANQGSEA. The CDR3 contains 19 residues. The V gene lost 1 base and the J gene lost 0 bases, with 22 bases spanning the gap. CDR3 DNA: TGCAGCGTTGAAGGTCCAATCAACAGCGCGACTCACTCCTACAATGAGCAGTTCTTC. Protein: CSVEGPINSATHSYNEQFF.

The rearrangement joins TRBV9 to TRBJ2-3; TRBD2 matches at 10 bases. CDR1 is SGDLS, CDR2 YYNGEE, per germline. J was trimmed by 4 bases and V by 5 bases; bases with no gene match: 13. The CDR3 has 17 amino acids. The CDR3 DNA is TGTGCCAGCAGGGGGGCTAGCGGGAGTAATAGTCCAGATACGCAGTATTTT. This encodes CASRGASGSNSPDTQYF. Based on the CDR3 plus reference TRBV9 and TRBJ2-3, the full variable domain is DSGVTQTPKHLITATGQRVTLRCSPRSGDLSVYWYQQSLDQGLQFLIQYYNGEERAKGNILERFSAQQFPDLHSELNLSSLELGDSALYFCASRGASGSNSPDTQYFGPGTRLTVL.

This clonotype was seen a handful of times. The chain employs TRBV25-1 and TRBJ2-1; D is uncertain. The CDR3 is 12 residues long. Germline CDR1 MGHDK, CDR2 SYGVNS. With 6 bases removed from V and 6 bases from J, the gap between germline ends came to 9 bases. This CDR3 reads CASSSYPNEQFF. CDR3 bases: TGTGCCAGCAGCTCCTACCCCAATGAGCAGTTCTTC.

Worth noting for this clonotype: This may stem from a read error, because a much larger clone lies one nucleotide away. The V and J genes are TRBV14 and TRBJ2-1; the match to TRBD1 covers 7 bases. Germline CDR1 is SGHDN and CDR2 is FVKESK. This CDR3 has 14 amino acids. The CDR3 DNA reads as TGTGCCATCAGCCCCGGACAGGCGATCAATGAGCAGTTCTTC. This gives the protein CAISPGQAINEQFF.

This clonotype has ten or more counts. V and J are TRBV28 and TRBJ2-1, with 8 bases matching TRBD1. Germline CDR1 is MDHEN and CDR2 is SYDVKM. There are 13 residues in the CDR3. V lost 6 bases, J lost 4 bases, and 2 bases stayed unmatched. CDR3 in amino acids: CASRDRDYNEQFF. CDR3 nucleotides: TGTGCCAGCAGGGACAGGGATTACAATGAGCAGTTCTTC.

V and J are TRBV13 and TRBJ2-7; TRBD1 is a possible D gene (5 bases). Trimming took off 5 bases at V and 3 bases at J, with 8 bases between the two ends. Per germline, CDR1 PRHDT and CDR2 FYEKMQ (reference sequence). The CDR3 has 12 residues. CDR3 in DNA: TGTGCCAGCAGCACGGACAACTACGAGCAGTACTTC. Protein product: CASSTDNYEQYF.

Here the CDR3 reads CASSYDVAATYNEQFF. CDR3 bases: TGTGCCAGCAGTTACGACGTAGCGGCGACCTACAATGAGCAGTTCTTC. The chain employs TRBV6-5 and TRBJ2-1, with D tentatively TRBD2 (6 bases). The CDR3 sequence is 16 residues long. CDR1 is MNHEY and CDR2 is SVGAGI in the germline V gene. The ends were cut back, 2 bases at V and 2 bases at J, with 13 bases in the middle.

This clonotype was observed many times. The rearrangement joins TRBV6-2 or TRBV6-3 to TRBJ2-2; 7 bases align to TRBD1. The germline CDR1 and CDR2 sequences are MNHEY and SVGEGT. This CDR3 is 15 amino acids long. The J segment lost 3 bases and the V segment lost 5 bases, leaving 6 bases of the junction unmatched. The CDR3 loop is CASSDGQVHTGELFF. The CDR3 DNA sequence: TGTGCCAGCAGTGACGGACAGGTTCACACCGGGGAGCTGTTTTTT.

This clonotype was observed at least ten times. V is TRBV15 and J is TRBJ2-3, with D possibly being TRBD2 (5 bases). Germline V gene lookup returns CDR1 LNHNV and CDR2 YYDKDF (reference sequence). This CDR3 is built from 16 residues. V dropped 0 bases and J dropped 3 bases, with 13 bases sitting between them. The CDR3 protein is CATSRERRVATDTQYF. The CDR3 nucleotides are TGTGCCACCAGCAGAGAGAGGCGAGTAGCGACAGATACGCAGTATTTT. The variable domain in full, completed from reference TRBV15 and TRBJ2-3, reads DAMVIQNPRYQVTQFGKPVTLSCSQTLNHNVMYWYQQKSSQAPKLLFHYYDKDFNNEADTPDNFQSRRPNTSFCFLDIRSPGLGDTAMYLCATSRERRVATDTQYFGPGTRLTVL.

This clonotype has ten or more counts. CDR3 amino acids: CATSDLPDRLDTGELFF. The DNA for the CDR3 is TGTGCCACCAGTGATTTGCCGGACAGGTTGGACACCGGGGAGCTGTTTTTT. The chain employs TRBV24-1 and TRBJ2-2; 7 nucleotides agree with TRBD1. CDR1 and CDR2 (germline): KGHDR, SFDVKD. J gave up 3 bases and V 0 bases, and 6 bases lay outside the gene matches. The CDR3 is 17 residues long.

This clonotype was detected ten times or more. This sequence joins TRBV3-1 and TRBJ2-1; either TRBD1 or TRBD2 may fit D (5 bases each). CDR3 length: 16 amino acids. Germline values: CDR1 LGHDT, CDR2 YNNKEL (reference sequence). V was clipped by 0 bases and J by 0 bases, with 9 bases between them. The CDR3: CASSQDRGGSYNEQFF. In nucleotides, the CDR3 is TGTGCCAGCAGCCAAGATCGGGGCGGCTCCTACAATGAGCAGTTCTTC.